Listed here are 20 T cell receptor beta chains from one sample, sequenced in a study of blood T cell repertoires in COVID-19. TCRdb's copy holds only in-frame clones and misses some; the assay was immunoSEQ multiplex PCR. The sample contains about 150,000 clones, roughly 82% of which appear only once. Sequencing used peripheral blood. The receptors stem from a human donor with acute or convalescent COVID-19. The donor label of this sample is uncertain.

The J gene is TRBJ2-5, the V gene TRBV2; TRBD1 might be the D (6 bases). Trimming cost V 1 base and J 0 bases, with 15 bases left between them. The length of the CDR3 is 17 residues. The germline V gene encodes CDR1 SNHLY and CDR2 FYNNEI. This chain's CDR3 is CASSEGQGSPYQETQYF. The CDR3, as DNA: TGTGCCAGCAGTGAAGGTCAGGGGTCACCGTACCAAGAGACCCAGTACTTC.

V and J are TRBV5-8 and TRBJ1-1; D remains unclear. Deletions cut 7 bases from V and 6 bases from J, with 13 bases between. The CDR3 spans 12 residues. Germline V lookup: CDR1 SGHTS, CDR2 YDEGEE. The CDR3 region is CASCGLPSEAFF. CDR3 DNA sequence: TGTGCCAGCTGCGGCCTCCCTTCTGAAGCTTTCTTT.

The J gene is TRBJ1-2, the V gene TRBV30, with D perhaps TRBD1 (5 bases). The CDR3 totals 15 residues. Germline CDR1 is GTSNPN and CDR2 is SVGIG (reference sequence). The V end lost 2 bases, the J end lost 2 bases, and 15 bases lay between the germline ends. The CDR3 loop reads CAWSRSPGGNYGYTF. In nucleotides, the CDR3 is TGTGCCTGGAGTCGATCTCCTGGGGGGAACTATGGCTACACCTTC.

The rearrangement links TRBV5-6 to TRBJ2-1; the D gene is possibly TRBD1 (6 bases). CDR3 length: 15 amino acids. V dropped 4 bases and J dropped 2 bases, with 13 bases sitting between them. Per the germline V gene, CDR1 is SGHDT and CDR2 is YYEEEE. CDR3 region: CASSHSDRTYNEQFF. The CDR3 DNA sequence: TGTGCCAGCAGCCATAGCGACAGGACCTACAATGAGCAGTTCTTC.

This clone was seen a few times. This rearrangement joins TRBV27 to TRBJ1-6, with 9 nucleotides matching TRBD1. V dropped 9 bases and J dropped 7; count of bases not matched to a gene: 4. The CDR3 has 13 amino acids. The germline V gene encodes CDR1 MNHEY and CDR2 SMNVEV (reference sequence). CDR3 sequence: CASNRGLNSPLHF. DNA for the CDR3: TGTGCCAGTAACAGGGGGCTGAATTCACCCCTCCACTTT.

Notes on this clone: The same CDR3 arises from other DNA sequences in this sample as well. The rearrangement links TRBV7-3 to TRBJ1-1, with unresolved D. The CDR3 extends over 13 amino acids. The germline V gene encodes CDR1 SGHTA and CDR2 FQGTGA. V was pared by 2 bases and J by 8 bases, with 12 bases between. In nucleotides, the CDR3 is TGTGCCAGCAGCTTATCGCCAGGAGGCGAAGCTTTCTTT. Encoded protein: CASSLSPGGEAFF.

The gene calls are TRBV5-8 and TRBJ1-3, with TRBD1 matching 7 bases. The length of the CDR3 is 14 residues. J was trimmed by 4 bases and V by 4 bases; bases with no gene match: 5. CDR1 is SGHTS, CDR2 YDEGEE, per germline. The CDR3 DNA reads TGTGCCAGCAGCATGACAGGGCCCGGAAACACCATATATTTT. Its protein product is CASSMTGPGNTIYF.

CDR3 coding DNA: TGTGCCAGCAGTTTCCGGACTGAAGCTTTCTTT. Protein sequence: CASSFRTEAFF. The chain couples TRBV12-3 or TRBV12-4 to TRBJ1-1; D is unresolved. This CDR3 is built from 11 residues. Trimming cost V 3 bases and J 5 bases, with 4 bases left between them.

This chain joins TRBV11-2 and TRBJ2-1; 11 bases match TRBD2. Per germline, CDR1 SGHAT and CDR2 FQNNGV. The CDR3 contains 17 residues. Trimming at V came to 2 bases and at J to 6 bases, leaving 9 bases not matched to a gene. This CDR3 reads CASSLSLRTSGSNEQFF. The DNA of the CDR3 is TGTGCCAGCAGCTTAAGCTTGCGGACTAGCGGGTCCAATGAGCAGTTCTTC.

This clone has more than one count but fewer than ten. The chain carries TRBV7-2 and TRBJ2-7, with 10 bases that match TRBD1. The V and J ends lost 7 bases and 2 bases, in that order; junction bases with no gene match: 5. The CDR3 is 14 amino acids. The germline V gene encodes CDR1 SGHTA and CDR2 FQGNSA. The CDR3 bases are TGTGCCAGCACCCGGGACAGGGGAACCTACGAGCAGTACTTC. This gives the protein CASTRDRGTYEQYF. The whole variable domain, remainder taken from reference TRBV7-2 and TRBJ2-7, is GAGVSQSPSNKVTEKGKDVELRCDPISGHTALYWYRQSLGQGLEFLIYFQGNSAPDKSGLPSDRFSAERTGGSVSTLTIQRTQQEDSAVYLCASTRDRGTYEQYFGPGTRLTVT.

CDR3 sequence reads: CASTRNPGGDLPQHF. The CDR3, as DNA: TGTGCCAGCACCCGGAACCCGGGAGGGGATCTGCCCCAGCATTTT. The V gene is TRBV6-5, the J gene TRBJ1-5; possible D gene TRBD1, 5 bases. V was pared by 7 bases and J by 9 bases, with 22 bases between. Germline CDR1 and CDR2: MNHEY and SVGAGI. The CDR3 is made up of 15 amino acids.

J is TRBJ2-6 and V is TRBV6-2 or TRBV6-3; 7 bases agree with TRBD1. The CDR3 totals 15 residues. CDR1 is MNHEY, CDR2 SVGEGT, per germline. V gave up 5 bases and J gave up 2 bases; unmatched junction bases: 3. This CDR3 is CASSPTGTGANVLTF. CDR3 bases: TGTGCCAGCAGTCCGACAGGGACTGGGGCCAACGTCCTGACTTTC.

The chain carries TRBV27 and TRBJ2-2; D might be TRBD2 (6 bases). The germline gives CDR1 MNHEY, CDR2 SMNVEV (reference sequence). CDR3 length: 14 residues. The V and J ends lost 7 bases and 6 bases respectively, with 15 bases between them. CDR3 in amino acids: CASKPSGGAGELFF. The CDR3 region has the DNA TGTGCCAGCAAACCCTCCGGAGGGGCCGGGGAGCTGTTTTTT.

This clone was seen only once. The same CDR3 arises from other DNA sequences in this sample as well. The V and J genes are TRBV7-2 and TRBJ1-5, with TRBD1 matching over 12 bases. The J segment lost 2 bases and the V segment lost 5 bases, leaving 4 bases of the junction unmatched. Looked up from germline, CDR1 is SGHTA and CDR2 is FQGNSA. The CDR3 runs to 16 residues. CDR3 residues: CASSPGTGGGNQPQHF. CDR3 sequence (DNA): TGTGCCAGCAGCCCCGGGACAGGGGGCGGCAATCAGCCCCAGCATTTT.

The chain carries TRBV30 and TRBJ2-5; the match to TRBD2 covers 9 bases. The CDR3 sequence is 15 residues long. The V gene end was trimmed by 2 bases and the J gene end by 4 bases; junction bases not matched to a gene: 8. Germline loops: CDR1 GTSNPN, CDR2 SVGIG (reference sequence). The DNA of the CDR3 is TGTGCCTGGAGTACTTGGCGGGGGGGCCCAGAGACCCAGTACTTC. Translating gives CAWSTWRGGPETQYF.

V is TRBV15 and J is TRBJ1-2, with D perhaps TRBD1 (5 bases). Germline V CDR1 and CDR2: LNHNV, YYDKDF (reference sequence). Between the trimmed V and J ends, which lost 2 bases and 0 bases, there was a span of 16 bases. CDR3 length: 17 residues. The CDR3 DNA sequence: TGTGCCACCAGCAGATTGGGGAGGGGACGCGCTAACTATGGCTACACCTTC. Protein product: CATSRLGRGRANYGYTF.

The gene calls are TRBV19 and TRBJ2-7; 10 bases fit TRBD1. CDR3 length equals 13 residues. The J segment lost 7 bases and the V segment lost 3 bases, leaving 3 bases of the junction unmatched. Germline V gene data show CDR1 as LNHDA and CDR2 as SQIVND (reference sequence). The CDR3 sequence: CASSIDRGREQYF. The CDR3 DNA sequence: TGTGCCAGTAGTATCGACAGGGGGCGTGAGCAGTACTTC. The full variable domain, its missing parts supplied by reference TRBV19 and TRBJ2-7, is DGGITQSPKYLFRKEGQNVTLSCEQNLNHDAMYWYRQDPGQGLRLIYYSQIVNDFQKGDIAEGYSVSREKKESFPLTVTSAQKNPTAFYLCASSIDRGREQYFGPGTRLTVT.

V and J are TRBV29-1 and TRBJ1-2; D may be TRBD1 (6 bases). From germline, CDR1 is SQVTM and CDR2 ANQGSEA. The CDR3 is made up of 16 amino acids. The V gene lost 2 bases and the J gene lost 2 bases, with 18 bases spanning the gap. CDR3 DNA: TGCAGCGTTGAAACCCCGGGCAGGGGCGTCAACTATGGCTACACCTTC. Protein sequence: CSVETPGRGVNYGYTF. The full variable domain, rest sourced from reference TRBV29-1 and TRBJ1-2, is SAVISQKPSRDICQRGTSLTIQCQVDSQVTMMFWYRQQPGQSLTLIATANQGSEATYESGFVIDKFPISRPNLTFSTLTVSNMSPEDSSIYLCSVETPGRGVNYGYTFGSGTRLTVV.

V gene TRBV6-5 combines with J gene TRBJ2-1, with 8 bases lining up with TRBD2. This CDR3 region has 14 residues. Germline CDR1 and CDR2: MNHEY and SVGAGI. Trimming removed 7 bases from V and 6 bases from J; junction bases left unmatched: 8. Here the CDR3 reads CASMERGGLNEQFF. The CDR3 bases are TGTGCCAGCATGGAACGGGGGGGCCTCAATGAGCAGTTCTTC.

The chain combines TRBV7-2 with TRBJ2-7; tentative D call: TRBD2 (5 bases). V was trimmed by 1 base and J by 9 bases, leaving 16 bases between them. CDR3 length: 14 residues. Germline values: CDR1 SGHTA, CDR2 FQGNSA. The CDR3 sequence is CASSLETLGGPQYF. CDR3 bases: TGTGCCAGCAGCTTAGAAACCCTAGGCGGGCCGCAGTACTTC.